This TCR beta chain was observed in a study of T cells in Graves' hyperthyroidism and ophthalmopathy. The table lists this clonotype with many counts. Germline loops: CDR1 SGHNT, CDR2 YENEEA. V dropped 6 bases and J dropped 4; count of bases not matched to a gene: 5. This CDR3 is built from 13 residues. What was amplified from RNA transcripts were TCR beta CDR3 regions. The HTBI set primed first-round TCR CDR3 RT-PCR. TCRdb recomputed calls from the multiplex PCR reads with MiXCR, one row per CDR3 protein. The table lists roughly 180,000 distinct CDR3 sequences, about a sixth of them singletons. The clonotype was recovered from a woman in her fifties or sixties with Graves' hyperthyroidism. Sequences were obtained from blood. The chain employs TRBV11-3 and TRBJ1-1; 7 bases fit TRBD1. The CDR3: CASSNRGPTEAFF. The DNA for the CDR3 is TGTGCCAGCAGTAACAGGGGCCCCACTGAAGCTTTCTTT.